This T cell receptor beta chain was obtained from a study of shared clonotypes between healthy human individuals. This clone was seen once. Sequencing used immunoSEQ multiplex PCR; TCRdb keeps in-frame clones, though not all of them. The data show about 2.4 million clones, with over 85% seen just once and roughly 0.36% held by the top ten. Material: naive CD4+ T cells from PBMCs. As to subset: CD45RA+ positively selected. The TCR was taken from a man aged 18 to 29 in good health. Some clones in this sample may be carry-over from other donors' samples.

The CDR3 nucleotides read TGTGCCAGCAGTGATCGAGGGACGGGGATTGAGACCCAGTACTTC. It translates to CASSDRGTGIETQYF. The V and J genes are TRBV2 and TRBJ2-5, with D possibly called TRBD1 or TRBD2 (5 bases each). This CDR3 comprises 15 residues. Germline lookup yields CDR1 SNHLY and CDR2 FYNNEI. V shed 3 bases and J shed 5 bases, with 16 bases lying between them.